The clone carrying this TCR beta chain was observed a handful of times. Its target is unknown. The record originates from a study of blood T cells in healthy people across ages. Study in general: With template switching, about one barcoded beta molecule was captured per two T cells. General study results and limits: Among T cells, TCR beta diversity per million cells dropped roughly linearly as age rose.

Primers used in a second PCR of roughly 6 to 12 cycles were a sample-barcoded 5' primer and a J-beta primer mix. Via MiXCR, TCRdb re-called the 5' RACE reads, giving one row per CDR3 protein. The data contain fewer than 1,200,000 distinct CDR3 sequences, 25% of them seen just once; the ten biggest clones take up around 0.7%. This sample was also put to use in a study of T cells of mothers and their children. That study reports: A second PCR was performed with the M1S primer. This primer added sample barcodes and 2-4 random nucleotides. There was no detection of any persistent microchimeric T cell clones.

The source material was blood. The TCR originated in a girl aged 2 to 10 in good health.

For the CDR3, the DNA is TGTGCCACCAGCCTAAGGGACTTACAAGAGACCCAGTACTTC. It yields the protein CATSLRDLQETQYF. This sequence joins TRBV15 and TRBJ2-5; possible D gene TRBD2, 6 bases. CDR1 is LNHNV, CDR2 YYDKDF, per germline (reference sequence). Trimming stripped 5 bases from V and 2 bases from J, with 12 bases between. The CDR3 is 14 amino acids.